A selection of T cell receptor beta chains follows, all from one sample in a study of CD8+ T cells in alopecia areata. The assay was immunoSEQ multiplex PCR, and TCRdb's table has in-frame clones only and misses some. This sample has some 120,000 clones, with around 60% found just once. This specimen consisted of CD4+ T cells sorted from blood, obtained at week 4, from a patient treated with tofacitinib. The receptor source for this set is a human donor with alopecia areata. Both conserved end residues are trimmed from each CDR3.

TRBV4-3	TRBJ2-7	ASSLKISSGGSDEQY
TRBV7-9	TRBJ2-5	ASSLASTQETQY
TRBV18	NA	ASSPRTLTRISYEQY
TRBV7-2	TRBJ2-5	ASSLGSGETQY
TRBV7-2	TRBJ1-5	ASSRRVDQPQH
TRBV19	TRBJ1-5	ASSIFGEGVPQH
TRBV30	TRBJ1-1	AWSGDRGPRAF
TRBV5-1	TRBJ2-2	ASSLERVNTGELF
TRBV6-1	TRBJ1-2	ASSRGQPTLNGYT
TRBV7-2	TRBJ2-1	ASSTWTDNEQF
TRBV6-5	TRBJ2-3	ASSYRGSPGNTQY
TRBV6-5	TRBJ2-5	ASRDYQETQY
TRBV29-1	TRBJ1-2	SVVGDTYGYT
TRBV2	TRBJ2-3	ASGGSTDTQY
TRBV5-1	TRBJ1-4	ASSLGQGNEKLF
TRBV2	TRBJ2-6	ASSPLGDLGANVLT
TRBV23-1	TRBJ1-1	ASSQSRTANTEAF
TRBV5-4	TRBJ1-6	ASSTTSGVDSPLH
TRBV4-3	TRBJ1-2	ASSQDRDNYGYT
TRBV7-8	TRBJ1-5	ASSLVDGPQH
TRBV29-1	TRBJ2-5	SVEEGGGETQY
TRBV28	TRBJ2-5	ASSSRKQQVQETQY
TRBV10-3	TRBJ2-2	AISQRANTGELF
TRBV10-3	TRBJ2-7	AIRRQEAYEQY
TRBV29-1	TRBJ2-7	SVSGTDSYEQY
TRBV9	TRBJ2-1	ASSVEVRGLNNEQF
TRBV28	TRBJ2-1	ASRRDNEQF
TRBV7-2	TRBJ2-3	ASSAPTVTDTQY
TRBV7-2	TRBJ2-5	ASSSIRGLQETQY
TRBV19	TRBJ1-1	ASSIAAGRNTEAF
TRBV29-1	TRBJ2-3	SVEAPVGTDTQY
TRBV5-4	TRBJ2-3	ASSGGSRRTSTDTQY
TRBV11-2	TRBJ2-2	ASSRTGGTGELF
TRBV7-8	TRBJ2-7	ASSLGGQGEQY
TRBV23-1	TRBJ1-1	ASSQSRLLNTEAF
TRBV5-4	TRBJ2-2	ASSLDATTGELF
TRBV29-1	TRBJ2-2	SVEDRAYTGELF
TRBV6-5	TRBJ2-7	ASSYARPSSYEQY
TRBV4-1	TRBJ1-2	ASSPRQDPYYGYT
TRBV10-3	TRBJ1-1	AISDTGREGTEAF
TRBV5-1	TRBJ1-2	ASSTGQSNYGYT
TRBV5-6	TRBJ2-6	ASSLGIPGANVLT
TRBV5-1	TRBJ1-4	ASSFPGQGEKLF
TRBV28	TRBJ1-5	ASRQNNQPQH
TRBV29-1	TRBJ2-3	SVNPSGGFTDTQY
TRBV5-4	TRBJ2-2	ASSLWGQELF